This T cell receptor (beta chain) stems from a study of beta chain features in type 1 diabetes. Study-wide points: Patients with Type 1 diabetes showed moderately but significantly shorter TCRB CDR3s in all four CD4+ subsets.

Reverse transcribing all isolated RNA meant expressed TCRB transcripts were sequenced. Libraries were prepared by immunoSEQ multiplex PCR; TCRdb keeps only in-frame clonotypes and omits some of them. Of some 700,000 clones in the sample, roughly 13% were seen once. This clone showed up just a few times. Its matching antigen is unknown. V was clipped by 6 bases and J by 18 bases; unmatched bases: 19. The CDR3 runs 16 residues. The V gene's germline CDR1 is MGHDK and CDR2 SYGVNS. This sequence was found in a man younger than 35 with type 1 diabetes. The chain couples TRBV25-1 to TRBJ1-6; 11 bases match TRBD1. What was sequenced was naive CD4+ T cells from blood. The CDR3 sequence: CASRGGQGARIEGGHF. DNA of the CDR3: TGTGCCAGCAGAGGAGGACAGGGGGCAAGGATAGAGGGAGGCCACTTT.